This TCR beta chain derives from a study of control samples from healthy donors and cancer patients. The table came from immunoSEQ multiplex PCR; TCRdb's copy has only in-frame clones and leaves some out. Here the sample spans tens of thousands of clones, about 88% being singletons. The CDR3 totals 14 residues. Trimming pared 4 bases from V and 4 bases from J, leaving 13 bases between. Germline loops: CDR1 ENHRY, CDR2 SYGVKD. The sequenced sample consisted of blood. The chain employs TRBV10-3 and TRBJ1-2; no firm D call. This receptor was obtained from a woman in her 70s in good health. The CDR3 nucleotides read TGTGCCATCAGTGTTGATAGGAACCGCTATGGCTACACCTTC. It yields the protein CAISVDRNRYGYTF.